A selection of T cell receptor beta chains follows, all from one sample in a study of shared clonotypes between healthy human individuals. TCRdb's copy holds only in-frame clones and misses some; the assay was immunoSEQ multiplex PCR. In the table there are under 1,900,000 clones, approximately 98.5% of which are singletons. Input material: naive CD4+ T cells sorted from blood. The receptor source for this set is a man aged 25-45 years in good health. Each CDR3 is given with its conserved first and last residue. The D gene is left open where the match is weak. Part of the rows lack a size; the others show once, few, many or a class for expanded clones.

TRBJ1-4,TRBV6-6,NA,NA,TGTGCCAGCAGTTACGGGCAGGGCAACGAAAAACTGTTTTTT,CASSYGQGNEKLFF
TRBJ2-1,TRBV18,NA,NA,TGTGCCAGCTCACTGGGGGGGCATTACAATGAGCAGTTCTTC,CASSLGGHYNEQFF
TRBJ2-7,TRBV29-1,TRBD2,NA,TGCAGCGCCTACAGCACCGGGACTAGCGATTCCGAGCAGTACTTC,CSAYSTGTSDSEQYF
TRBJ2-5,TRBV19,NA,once,TGTGCCAGTAGTACCGTTCAGCAAGAGACCCAGTACTTC,CASSTVQQETQYF
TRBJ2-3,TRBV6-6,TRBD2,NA,TGTGCCAGCAGCCAGACTAGCGGGAGTCTCGATACGCAGTATTTT,CASSQTSGSLDTQYF
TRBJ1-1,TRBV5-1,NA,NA,TGCGCCAGCAGCTTGGAGTCCTCTGGGGATAAAGCTTTCTTT,CASSLESSGDKAFF
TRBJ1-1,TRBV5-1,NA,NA,TGCGCCAGCAGCTTTCTGCCGAACACTGAAGCTTTCTTT,CASSFLPNTEAFF
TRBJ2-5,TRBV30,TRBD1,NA,TGTGCCTGGTCCCGGGACAGTCGGGAGACCCAGTACTTC,CAWSRDSRETQYF
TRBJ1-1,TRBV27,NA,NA,TGTGCCAGCAGTTCCCCGTTACACACTGAAGCTTTCTTT,CASSSPLHTEAFF
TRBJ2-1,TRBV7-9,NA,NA,TGTGCCAGCAGCTTAGGCGCTGAGTACAATGAGCAGTTCTTC,CASSLGAEYNEQFF
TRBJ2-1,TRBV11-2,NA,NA,TGTGCCAGCAGCCCGCACTTCGGGGCAGGAGCTTACGAGCAGTTCTTC,CASSPHFGAGAYEQFF
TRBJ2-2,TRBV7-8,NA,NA,TGTGCCAGCAGCTTCGCCAGGAATTCCGGGGAGCTGTTTTTT,CASSFARNSGELFF
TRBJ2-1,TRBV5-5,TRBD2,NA,TGTGCCAGCGGCAACTTCAGAGTAGCGGGAGGATCGGCGGAACAGTTCTTC,CASGNFRVAGGSAEQFF
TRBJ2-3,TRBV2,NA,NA,TGTGCCAGCAGTTTAGAAGGGGGGACCGCGCAGTATTTT,CASSLEGGTAQYF
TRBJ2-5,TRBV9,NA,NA,TGTGCCAGCAGCGCGGGAGTGCGCGAGACCCAGTACTTC,CASSAGVRETQYF
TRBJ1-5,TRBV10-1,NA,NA,TGCGCCAGCAGTGACCTCCACGTGGAAGGGGGAAGCAATCAGCCCCAGCATTTT,CASSDLHVEGGSNQPQHF
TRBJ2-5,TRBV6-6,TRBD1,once,TGTGCCAGCAGTATAGAGGGACAGGGGTACCAAGAGACCCAGTACTTC,CASSIEGQGYQETQYF
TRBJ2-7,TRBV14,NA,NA,TGTGCCAGCAGCCAATTGCTGAAGAGCTCCTACGAGCAGTACTTC,CASSQLLKSSYEQYF
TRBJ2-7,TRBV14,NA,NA,TGTGCCAGCAGCCAGGACCTCAAGCAGTACTTC,CASSQDLKQYF
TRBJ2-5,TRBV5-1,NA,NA,TGCGCCAGCAGCTATAAGGCGGTAGAGACCCAGTACTTC,CASSYKAVETQYF
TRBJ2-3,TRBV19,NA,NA,TGTGCCAGTAAGAGGGAGATGGATACGCAGTATTTT,CASKREMDTQYF
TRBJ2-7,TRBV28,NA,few,TGTGCCACCGGTCGGTCCTACGAGCAGTACTTC,CATGRSYEQYF
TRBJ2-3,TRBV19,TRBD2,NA,TGTGCCAGTAGTCTAGCGGGAGGGCCAATGGCAGATACGCAGTATTTT,CASSLAGGPMADTQYF
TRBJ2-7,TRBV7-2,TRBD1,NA,TGTGCCAGCAGCTCCAGGGACAGAAACTACGAGCAGTACTTC,CASSSRDRNYEQYF